These 13 T cell receptor beta chains were sequenced from one sample in a study of graft-versus-host responses after intestinal transplantation. Their recognized antigens are unknown. Some clones are missing from TCRdb's copy, which holds only in-frame ones; the method was immunoSEQ multiplex PCR. The repertoire holds around 130,000 clones, with around nine tenths as singletons. Sequencing used unstimulated CD4+ T cells sorted from spleen or lymph node cells, obtained before intestinal transplant. The receptors were sampled from a human donor who received an intestinal transplant.

V gene TRBV7-3 combines with J gene TRBJ2-1; 10 positions agree with TRBD1. The J segment lost 5 bases and the V segment lost 8 bases, leaving 6 bases of the junction unmatched. The CDR3 loop spans 14 amino acids. The germline V gene has CDR1 SGHTA and CDR2 FQGTGA. The CDR3 sequence is CASGPTGGNNEQFF. The CDR3 coding sequence is TGTGCCAGCGGACCGACAGGGGGCAACAATGAGCAGTTCTTC.

The V and J genes are TRBV1 and TRBJ2-7; the tabulated D call, TRBD2, remains unverified against the DNA. TRBV1 is a documented pseudogene. The CDR3 sequence is 16 residues long. The CDR3 nucleotides are TGCACCAGCAGCCAAGGACTAGCGGGTTTCTCCTACGAGCAGTACTTC. This sequence encodes CTSSQGLAGFSYEQYF.

CDR3: CSAGRETQYF. The CDR3 coding sequence is TGCAGTGCGGGAAGAGAGACCCAGTACTTC. J is TRBJ2-5 and V is TRBV20-1; D gene unclear. V lost 6 bases to trimming and J lost 4 bases, with 6 bases between them. Germline CDR1 and CDR2: DFQATT and SNEGSKA (reference sequence). The CDR3 length is 10 residues.

The rearrangement joins TRBV5-8 to TRBJ2-3; TRBD2 matches at 9 bases. The CDR3 length is 15 residues. Trimming removed 1 base from V and 2 bases from J; junction bases left unmatched: 2. Germline loops: CDR1 SGHTS, CDR2 YDEGEE. The CDR3 DNA reads TGTGCCAGCAGCTTGTCTAGCGGGGCCACAGATACGCAGTATTTT. Residues: CASSLSSGATDTQYF.

This clone was recorded once. The CDR3 nucleotides read TGTGCCAGCAGCTTGTCCCAGCGGAGCACAGATACGCAGTATTTT. Translation gives CASSLSQRSTDTQYF. The V call is TRBV5-4, the J call TRBJ2-3, with D perhaps matching TRBD2 (5 bases). The V and J ends lost 1 base and 0 bases respectively, with 9 bases between them. Looked up from germline, CDR1 is SGHNT and CDR2 is YYREEE (reference sequence). This CDR3 contains 15 residues.

V gene TRBV7-2 combines with J gene TRBJ1-3; D remains unclear. CDR1 is SGHTA and CDR2 is FQGNSA in the germline V gene. CDR3 size: 15 residues. Trimming removed 1 base at V and 2 bases at J, with 9 bases between. The CDR3 coding sequence is TGTGCCAGCAGCTTAGTTTTGGACGCTGGAAACACCATATATTTT. It codes for CASSLVLDAGNTIYF.

The chain couples TRBV19 to TRBJ1-5; D remains unclear. This CDR3 is built from 13 residues. Germline CDR1 and CDR2: LNHDA and SQIVND (reference sequence). V lost 3 bases, J lost 3 bases, and 6 bases lay in between. The CDR3 protein is CASSMRVNQPQHF. In nucleotides, the CDR3 is TGTGCCAGTAGTATGAGGGTCAATCAGCCCCAGCATTTT.

This clone was recorded once. CDR3 nucleotide sequence: TGTGCCAGCAGTGTAGACAGGGCCTATCAGCCCCAGCATTTT. Its translation: CASSVDRAYQPQHF. The V and J genes are TRBV6-1 and TRBJ1-5, with TRBD1 identical over 7 bases. The CDR3 sequence is 14 residues long. Germline lookup yields CDR1 MNHNS and CDR2 SASEGT. Germline trimming cut 4 bases from V and 5 bases from J; bases unmatched to any gene: 5.

In this sample, this clone turned up once. The genes are TRBV6-5 and TRBJ2-7; 8 positions agree with TRBD1. V lost 7 bases, J lost 3 bases, and 5 bases stayed unmatched. The germline V gene encodes CDR1 MNHEY and CDR2 SVGAGI. This CDR3 has 13 amino acids. CDR3 coding DNA: TGTGCCAGCAATGGACAGGGTAACTACGAGCAGTACTTC. It is translated as CASNGQGNYEQYF.

CDR3 loop: CASSFRRNYGYTF. The DNA of the CDR3 is TGTGCCAGCAGTTTTCGCCGTAACTATGGCTACACCTTC. The chain combines TRBV27 with TRBJ1-2; D ambiguous. Looked up from germline, CDR1 is MNHEY and CDR2 is SMNVEV (reference sequence). CDR3 length: 13 residues. V was pared by 3 bases and J by 1 base, with 6 bases between.

The rearrangement joins TRBV6-5 to TRBJ1-2; D not certain. Germline CDR1 is MNHEY and CDR2 is SVGAGI. Trimming pared 5 bases from V and 2 bases from J, leaving 9 bases between. CDR3 length equals 13 residues. The CDR3 is CASSPYWNYGYTF. DNA of the CDR3: TGTGCCAGCAGTCCCTACTGGAACTATGGCTACACCTTC.

This sequence joins TRBV10-1 and TRBJ2-3; 8 bases map to TRBD2. Germline trimming cut 10 bases from V and 3 bases from J; bases unmatched to any gene: 6. Germline V gene sequence: CDR1 WNHNN, CDR2 SYGVQD (reference sequence). The CDR3 sequence is 13 residues long. The CDR3: CATSGLETDTQYF. CDR3 coding DNA: TGCGCCACCTCGGGACTAGAAACAGATACGCAGTATTTT.

This chain connects TRBV6-5 to TRBJ1-1, with a tentative D call TRBD1 (5 bases). Per germline, CDR1 MNHEY and CDR2 SVGAGI. V was clipped by 2 bases and J by 4 bases, with 14 bases between them. The CDR3 has 15 amino acids. The CDR3 region has the DNA TGTGCCAGCAGTTACAATGGGGCCTCGTCCACTGAAGCTTTCTTT. Protein: CASSYNGASSTEAFF.